This entry describes one TCR beta chain. The antigen is unknown. Using its own MiXCR run on the 5' RACE reads, TCRdb lists one record per CDR3 protein. In the table there are 9,500 to 13,000 distinct CDR3 sequences, around 49% of which are singletons. The germline V gene encodes CDR1 SGHTA and CDR2 FQGNSA. V gave up 1 base and J gave up 7 bases, with 8 bases separating them. This CDR3 region has 14 residues. Notes on the study in general: Tumor-infiltrating Treg TCR alpha and beta sequences overlapped most with tumor naive CD4+ T cells, then blood naive.

This rearrangement joins TRBV7-2 to TRBJ1-6, with no clear D. The receptor was isolated from a female donor with breast cancer. The sample comprised tumor-infiltrating naive CD4+ T cells sorted from the breast tumor. The subset was: naive CD4+ T cells, CD4+CD45RA+CD25-. CDR3: CASSLGNRNSPLHF. CDR3 nucleotides: TGTGCCAGCAGCTTAGGAAACCGAAATTCACCCCTCCACTTT. Full variable domain (outside the CDR3, taken from reference TRBV7-2 and TRBJ1-6): GAGVSQSPSNKVTEKGKDVELRCDPISGHTALYWYRQSLGQGLEFLIYFQGNSAPDKSGLPSDRFSAERTGGSVSTLTIQRTQQEDSAVYLCASSLGNRNSPLHFGNGTRLTVT.